This T cell receptor (beta chain) comes out of a study of shared clonotypes between healthy human individuals. Germline V gene sequence: CDR1 SGHTA, CDR2 FQGNSA. This CDR3 is built from 17 residues. V shed 4 bases and J 3 bases; nucleotides not matched to a gene: 10. The donor population consisted of healthy HIV-negative adults with no recent acute infections or vaccinations. Notes on the study in general: In contrast to clonotypes shared by all four donors, non-shared clonotypes had lower generation probabilities.

The table lists this clone with a few counts. As yet, its antigen is unknown. The table came from immunoSEQ multiplex PCR; TCRdb's copy has only in-frame clones and leaves some out. The sample includes approximately 2.5 million clones, roughly 93% of them seen just once. Sequenced input: naive CD4+ T cells from PBMCs. Subset here: CD45RA+ positively selected. The origin of this receptor is a man younger than 30 in good health. Some clones in this sample may be carry-over from other donors' samples. The chain combines TRBV7-2 with TRBJ2-1, with 9 bases fitting TRBD2. In DNA form, the CDR3 reads TGTGCCAGCAGCTCCCGTCCGGCGGGAGGGTTCTACAATGAGCAGTTCTTC. This encodes CASSSRPAGGFYNEQFF.